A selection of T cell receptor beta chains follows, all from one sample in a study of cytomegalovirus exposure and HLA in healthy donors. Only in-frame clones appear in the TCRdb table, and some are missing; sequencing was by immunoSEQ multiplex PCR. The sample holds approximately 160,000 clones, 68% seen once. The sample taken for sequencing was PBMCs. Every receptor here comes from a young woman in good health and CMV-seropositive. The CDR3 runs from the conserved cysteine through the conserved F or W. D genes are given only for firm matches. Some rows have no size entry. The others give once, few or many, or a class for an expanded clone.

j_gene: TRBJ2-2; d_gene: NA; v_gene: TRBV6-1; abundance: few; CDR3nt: TGTGCCAGCAGTGATACAGGGGGGGCGAACACCGGGGAGCTGTTTTTT; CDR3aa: CASSDTGGANTGELFF
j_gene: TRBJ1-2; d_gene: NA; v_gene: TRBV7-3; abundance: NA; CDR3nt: TGTGCCAGCAGCTTAACGCCTACGGGCTATGGCTACACCTTC; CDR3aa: CASSLTPTGYGYTF
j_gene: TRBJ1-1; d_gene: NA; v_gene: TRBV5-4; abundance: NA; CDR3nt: TGTGCCAGCAGCCTCGCCGACAGCAGCTATGAAGCTTTCTTT; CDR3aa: CASSLADSSYEAFF
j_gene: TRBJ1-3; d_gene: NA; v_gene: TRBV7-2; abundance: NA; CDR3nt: TGTGCCAGCAGCTTAGTCCTCCACACCATATATTTT; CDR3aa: CASSLVLHTIYF
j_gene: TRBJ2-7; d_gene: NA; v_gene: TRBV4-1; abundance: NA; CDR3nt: TGCGCCAGCAGCCCCGGTGCCGGGAGAGTCACTTACGAGCAGTACTTC; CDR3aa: CASSPGAGRVTYEQYF
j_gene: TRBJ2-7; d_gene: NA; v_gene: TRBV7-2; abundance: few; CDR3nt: TGTGCCAGCAGCCCCCCCGGAGAGTCCTACGAGCAGTACTTC; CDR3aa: CASSPPGESYEQYF
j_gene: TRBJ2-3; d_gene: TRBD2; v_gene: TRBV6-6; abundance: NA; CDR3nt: TGTGCCAGCAGTCCAATGACTAGCCCAGATACGCAGTATTTT; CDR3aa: CASSPMTSPDTQYF
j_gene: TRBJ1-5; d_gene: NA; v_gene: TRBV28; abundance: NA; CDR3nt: TGTGCCAGCATGGACGTCAGCGGGGATCAGCCCCAGCATTTT; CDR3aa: CASMDVSGDQPQHF
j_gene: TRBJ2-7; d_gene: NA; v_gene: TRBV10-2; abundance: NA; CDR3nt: TGCGCCAGCAGTGAGTATATAGGAGCAGGGCTCGAGCAGTACTTC; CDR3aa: CASSEYIGAGLEQYF
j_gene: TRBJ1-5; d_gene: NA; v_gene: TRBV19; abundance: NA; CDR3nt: TGTGCCAGTAGTACCGTCCCGGGACTTGGTTCGCTTAATCAGCCCCAGCATTTT; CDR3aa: CASSTVPGLGSLNQPQHF
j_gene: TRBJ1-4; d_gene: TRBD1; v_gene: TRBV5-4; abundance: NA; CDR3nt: TGTGCCAGCAGCTTGGGGGCAGGGACCAGGGGGCGGAATGAAAAACTGTTTTTT; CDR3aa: CASSLGAGTRGRNEKLFF
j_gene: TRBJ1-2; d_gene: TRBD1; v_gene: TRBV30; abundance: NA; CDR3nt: TGTGCCTGGAGGAAACCCGGGACAGAAAATGGCTACACCTTC; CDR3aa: CAWRKPGTENGYTF
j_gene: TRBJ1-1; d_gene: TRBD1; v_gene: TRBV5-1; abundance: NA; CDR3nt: TGCGCCAGCAGCACGGGACAGGACACTGAAGCTTTCTTT; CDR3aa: CASSTGQDTEAFF
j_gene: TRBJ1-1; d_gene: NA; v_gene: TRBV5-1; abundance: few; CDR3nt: TGCGCCAGCAGCACGGGGACTGTGAACACTGAAGCTTTCTTT; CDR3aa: CASSTGTVNTEAFF
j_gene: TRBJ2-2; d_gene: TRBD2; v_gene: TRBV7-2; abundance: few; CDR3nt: TGTGCCAGCAGCTTAGACCCAGCGGGGATCACCGGGGAGCTGTTTTTT; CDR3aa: CASSLDPAGITGELFF
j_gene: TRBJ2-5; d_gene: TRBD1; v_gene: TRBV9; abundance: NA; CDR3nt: TGTGCCAGCAGCGTACGGACAGGGGAGGAGGCAGAGACCCAGTACTTC; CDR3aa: CASSVRTGEEAETQYF
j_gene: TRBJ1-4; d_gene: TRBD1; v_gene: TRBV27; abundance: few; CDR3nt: TGTGCCAGCAGTGAGGACAGGGGGCTTAGGACTAATGAAAAACTGTTTTTT; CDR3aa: CASSEDRGLRTNEKLFF